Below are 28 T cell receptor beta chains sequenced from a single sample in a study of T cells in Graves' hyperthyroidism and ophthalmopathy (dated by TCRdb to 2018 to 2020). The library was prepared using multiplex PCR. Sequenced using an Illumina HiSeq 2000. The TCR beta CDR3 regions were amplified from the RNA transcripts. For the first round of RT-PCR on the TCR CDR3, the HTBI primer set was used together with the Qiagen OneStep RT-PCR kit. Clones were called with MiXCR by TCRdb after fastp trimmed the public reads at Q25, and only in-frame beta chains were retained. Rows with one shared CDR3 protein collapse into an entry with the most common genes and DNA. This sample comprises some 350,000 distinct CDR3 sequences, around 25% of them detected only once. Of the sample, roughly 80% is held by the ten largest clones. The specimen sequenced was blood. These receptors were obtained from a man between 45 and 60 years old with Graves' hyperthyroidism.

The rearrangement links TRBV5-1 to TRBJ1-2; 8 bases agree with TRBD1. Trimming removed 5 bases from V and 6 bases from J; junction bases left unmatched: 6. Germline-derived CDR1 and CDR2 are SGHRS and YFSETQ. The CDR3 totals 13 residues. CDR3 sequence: CASRRDRSHGYTF. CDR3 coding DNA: TGCGCCAGCAGGCGGGACAGGAGTCATGGCTACACCTTC.

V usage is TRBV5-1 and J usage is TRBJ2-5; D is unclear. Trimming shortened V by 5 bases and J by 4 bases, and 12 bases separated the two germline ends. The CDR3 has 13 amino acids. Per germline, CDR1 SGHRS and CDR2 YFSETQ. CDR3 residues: CASRSASTETQYF. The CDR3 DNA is TGCGCCAGCAGGTCGGCCAGCACAGAGACCCAGTACTTC.

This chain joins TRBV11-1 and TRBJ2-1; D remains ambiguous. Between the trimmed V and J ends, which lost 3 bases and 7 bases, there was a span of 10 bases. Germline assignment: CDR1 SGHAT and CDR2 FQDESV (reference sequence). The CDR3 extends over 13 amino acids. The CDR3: CASSFSLGNEQFF. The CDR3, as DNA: TGTGCCAGCAGCTTTTCTTTGGGAAATGAGCAGTTCTTC.

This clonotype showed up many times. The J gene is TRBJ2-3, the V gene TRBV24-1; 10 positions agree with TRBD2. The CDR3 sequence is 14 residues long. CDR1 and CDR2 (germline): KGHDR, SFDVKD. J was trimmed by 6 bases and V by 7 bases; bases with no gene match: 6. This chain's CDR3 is CATSGAGGPDTQYF. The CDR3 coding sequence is TGTGCCACCAGCGGAGCGGGAGGGCCTGATACGCAGTATTTT.

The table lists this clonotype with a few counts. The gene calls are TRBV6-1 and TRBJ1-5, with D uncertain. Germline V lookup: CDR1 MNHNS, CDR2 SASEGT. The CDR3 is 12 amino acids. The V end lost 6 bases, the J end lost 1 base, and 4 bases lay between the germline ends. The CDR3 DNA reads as TGTGCCAGCAGCGTAAGCAATCAGCCCCAGCATTTT. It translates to CASSVSNQPQHF.

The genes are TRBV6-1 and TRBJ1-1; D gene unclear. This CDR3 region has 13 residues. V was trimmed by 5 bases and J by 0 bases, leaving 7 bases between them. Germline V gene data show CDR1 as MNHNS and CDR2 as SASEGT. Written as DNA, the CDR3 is TGTGCCAGCAGTTGGGGTATGAACACTGAAGCTTTCTTT. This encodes CASSWGMNTEAFF.

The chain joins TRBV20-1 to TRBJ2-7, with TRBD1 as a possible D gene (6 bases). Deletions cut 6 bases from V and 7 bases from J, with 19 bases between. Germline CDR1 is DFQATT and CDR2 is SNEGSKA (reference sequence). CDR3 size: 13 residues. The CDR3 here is CSATWTVTGEQYF. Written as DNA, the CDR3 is TGCAGTGCCACCTGGACAGTTACCGGAGAGCAGTACTTC.

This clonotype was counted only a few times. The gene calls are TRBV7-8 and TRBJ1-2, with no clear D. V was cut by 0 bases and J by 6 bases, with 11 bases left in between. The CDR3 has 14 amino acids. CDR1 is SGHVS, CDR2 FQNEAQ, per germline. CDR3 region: CASSLASEGDGYTF. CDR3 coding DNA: TGTGCCAGCAGCTTAGCGAGTGAAGGCGATGGCTACACCTTC.

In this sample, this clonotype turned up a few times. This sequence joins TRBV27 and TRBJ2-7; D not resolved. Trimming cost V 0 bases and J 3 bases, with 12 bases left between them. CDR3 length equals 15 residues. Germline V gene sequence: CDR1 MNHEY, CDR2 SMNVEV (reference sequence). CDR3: CASSLSPEEFYEQYF. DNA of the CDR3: TGTGCCAGCAGTTTATCCCCCGAGGAGTTCTACGAGCAGTACTTC.

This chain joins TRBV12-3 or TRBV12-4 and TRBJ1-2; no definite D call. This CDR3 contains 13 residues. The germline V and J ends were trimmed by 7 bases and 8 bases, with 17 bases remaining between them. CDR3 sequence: CASTLGRLSGYTF. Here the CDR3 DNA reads TGTGCCAGCACCCTGGGTAGACTTTCGGGCTACACCTTC.

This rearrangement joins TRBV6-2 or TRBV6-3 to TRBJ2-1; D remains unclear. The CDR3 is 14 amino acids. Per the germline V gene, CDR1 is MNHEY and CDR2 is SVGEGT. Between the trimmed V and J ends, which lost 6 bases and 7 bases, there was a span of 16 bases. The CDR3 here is CASRRLEIMNEQFF. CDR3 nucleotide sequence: TGTGCCAGCAGACGTTTGGAGATTATGAATGAGCAGTTCTTC.

As DNA, the CDR3 is TGCAGTGCTAGATGGGGGACGCGCCTTAATGAGCAGTTCTTC. It codes for CSARWGTRLNEQFF. The chain employs TRBV20-1 and TRBJ2-1; the D call may be TRBD1 or TRBD2 (5 bases each). Trimming took 2 bases from V and 7 from J, leaving 15 bases between them. Germline CDR1 reads DFQATT; CDR2 reads SNEGSKA (reference sequence). The CDR3 is 14 amino acids.

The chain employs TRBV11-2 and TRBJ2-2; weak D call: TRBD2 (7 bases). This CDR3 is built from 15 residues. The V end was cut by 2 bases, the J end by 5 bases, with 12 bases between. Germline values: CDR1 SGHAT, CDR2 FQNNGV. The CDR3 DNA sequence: TGTGCCAGCAGCTTATTAGGGGGGGGTACCGGGGAGCTGTTTTTT. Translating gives CASSLLGGGTGELFF. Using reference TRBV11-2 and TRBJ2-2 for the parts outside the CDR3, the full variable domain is EAGVAQSPRYKIIEKRQSVAFWCNPISGHATLYWYQQILGQGPKLLIQFQNNGVVDDSQLPKDRFSAERLKGVDSTLKIQPAKLEDSAVYLCASSLLGGGTGELFFGEGSRLTVL.

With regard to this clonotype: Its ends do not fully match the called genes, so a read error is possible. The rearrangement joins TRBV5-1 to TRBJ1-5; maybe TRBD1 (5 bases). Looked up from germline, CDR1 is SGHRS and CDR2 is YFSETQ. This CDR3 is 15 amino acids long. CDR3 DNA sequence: TGTGCCAGCAGCTTGAATGCAGGGCTCAATCAGCCCCAGCATTTT. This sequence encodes CASSLNAGLNQPQHF.

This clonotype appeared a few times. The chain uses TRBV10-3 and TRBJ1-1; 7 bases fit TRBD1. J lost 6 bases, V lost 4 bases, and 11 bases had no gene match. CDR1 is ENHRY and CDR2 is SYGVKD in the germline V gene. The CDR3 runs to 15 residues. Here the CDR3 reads CAISGPGQLGSEAFF. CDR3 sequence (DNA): TGTGCCATCAGTGGACCGGGACAGCTAGGTTCTGAAGCTTTCTTT.

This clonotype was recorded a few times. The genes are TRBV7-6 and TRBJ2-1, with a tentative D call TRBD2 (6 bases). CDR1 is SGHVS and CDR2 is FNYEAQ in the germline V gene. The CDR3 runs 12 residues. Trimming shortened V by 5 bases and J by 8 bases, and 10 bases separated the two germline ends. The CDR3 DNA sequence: TGTGCCAGCAGCCCCCGGGGGTATGAGCAGTTCTTC. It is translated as CASSPRGYEQFF.

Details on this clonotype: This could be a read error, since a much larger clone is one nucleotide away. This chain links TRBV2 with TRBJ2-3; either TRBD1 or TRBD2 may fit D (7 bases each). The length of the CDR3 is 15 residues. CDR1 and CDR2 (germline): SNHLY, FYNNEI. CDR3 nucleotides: TGTGCCAGCAGTGAGGGGGGAGGGGGCACAGATACGCGGTATTTT. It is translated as CASSEGGGGTDTRYF.

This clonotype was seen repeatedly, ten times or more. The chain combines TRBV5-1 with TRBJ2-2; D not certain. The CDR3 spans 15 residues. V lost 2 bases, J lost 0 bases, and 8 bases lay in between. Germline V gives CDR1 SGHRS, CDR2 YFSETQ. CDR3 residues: CASSLVKANTGELFF. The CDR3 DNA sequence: TGCGCCAGCAGCTTAGTAAAGGCGAACACCGGGGAGCTGTTTTTT.

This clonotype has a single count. This CDR3 is CASSLGIWGTDTQYF. The CDR3 DNA sequence: TGCGCCAGCAGCTTGGGTATCTGGGGCACAGATACGCAGTATTTT. The rearrangement uses TRBV5-1 and TRBJ2-3; the D is unclear. In germline, CDR1 is SGHRS, CDR2 YFSETQ. Trimming stripped 0 bases from V and 1 base from J, with 9 bases between. The CDR3 totals 15 residues. Using reference TRBV5-1 and TRBJ2-3 for the parts outside the CDR3, the full variable domain is KAGVTQTPRYLIKTRGQQVTLSCSPISGHRSVSWYQQTPGQGLQFLFEYFSETQRNKGNFPGRFSGRQFSNSRSEMNVSTLELGDSALYLCASSLGIWGTDTQYFGPGTRLTVL.

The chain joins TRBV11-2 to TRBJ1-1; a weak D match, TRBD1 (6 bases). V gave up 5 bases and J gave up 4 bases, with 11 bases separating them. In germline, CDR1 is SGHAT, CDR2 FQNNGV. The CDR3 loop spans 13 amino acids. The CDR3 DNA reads TGTGCCAGCAGCCGAGACAGGCCCACTGAAGCTTTCTTT. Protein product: CASSRDRPTEAFF.

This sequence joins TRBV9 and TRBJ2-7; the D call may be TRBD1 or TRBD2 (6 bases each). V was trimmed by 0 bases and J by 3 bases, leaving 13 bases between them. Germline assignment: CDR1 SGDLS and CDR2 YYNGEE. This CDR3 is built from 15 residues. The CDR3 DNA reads TGTGCCAGCAGCGTAGAGGGGGGAGCAAGCTACGAGCAGTACTTC. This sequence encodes CASSVEGGASYEQYF.

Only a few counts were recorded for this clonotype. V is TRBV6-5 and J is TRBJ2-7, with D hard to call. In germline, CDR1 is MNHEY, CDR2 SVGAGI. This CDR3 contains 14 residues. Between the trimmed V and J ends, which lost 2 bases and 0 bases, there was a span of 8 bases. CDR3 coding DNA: TGTGCCAGCAGTTACCCGGACGGCTCCTACGAGCAGTACTTC. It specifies CASSYPDGSYEQYF.

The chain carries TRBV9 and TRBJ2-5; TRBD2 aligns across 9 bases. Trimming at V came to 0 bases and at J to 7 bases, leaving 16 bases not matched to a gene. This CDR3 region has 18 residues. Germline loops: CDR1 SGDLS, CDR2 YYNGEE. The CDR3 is CASSVAGGAGGPLGTQYF. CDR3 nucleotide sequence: TGTGCCAGCAGCGTAGCCGGTGGGGCGGGAGGGCCACTTGGGACCCAGTACTTC.

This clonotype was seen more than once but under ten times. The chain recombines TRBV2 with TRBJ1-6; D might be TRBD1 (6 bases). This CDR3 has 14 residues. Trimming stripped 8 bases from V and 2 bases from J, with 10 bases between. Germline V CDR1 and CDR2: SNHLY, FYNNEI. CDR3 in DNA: TGTGCCAGCCTCCGGACAGCCTATAATTCACCCCTCCACTTT. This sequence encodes CASLRTAYNSPLHF.

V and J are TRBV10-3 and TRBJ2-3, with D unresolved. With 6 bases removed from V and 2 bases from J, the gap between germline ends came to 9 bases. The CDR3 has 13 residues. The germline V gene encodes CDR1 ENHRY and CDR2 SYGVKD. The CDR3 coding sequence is TGTGCCATCAGGGAAGACACCACAGATACGCAGTATTTT. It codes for CAIREDTTDTQYF.

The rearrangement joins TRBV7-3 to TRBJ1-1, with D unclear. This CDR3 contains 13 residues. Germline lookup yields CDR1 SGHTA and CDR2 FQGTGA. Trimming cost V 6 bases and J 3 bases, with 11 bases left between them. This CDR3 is CASRDPQHTEAFF. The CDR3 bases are TGTGCCAGCAGAGATCCACAGCACACTGAAGCTTTCTTT.

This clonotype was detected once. The CDR3 DNA is TGTGCCAGCAGCTTAGCACAGGGAATCGGCACTGAAGCTTTCTTT. Translating gives CASSLAQGIGTEAFF. The chain uses TRBV7-2 and TRBJ1-1; D might be TRBD1 (6 bases). This CDR3 has 15 amino acids. V was clipped by 0 bases and J by 4 bases, with 12 bases between them. Germline CDR1 is SGHTA and CDR2 is FQGNSA.

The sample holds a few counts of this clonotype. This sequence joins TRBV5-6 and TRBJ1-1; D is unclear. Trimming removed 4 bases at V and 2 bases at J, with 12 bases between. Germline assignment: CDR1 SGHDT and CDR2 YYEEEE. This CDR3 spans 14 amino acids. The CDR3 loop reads CASSLTRVNTEAFF. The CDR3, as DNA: TGTGCCAGCAGCCTGACGAGGGTCAACACTGAAGCTTTCTTT.